Given below is one TCR beta chain in context. This clone's antigen is unknown. Nothing much larger sits one base from this clone, and base qualities are not available. The source of the sample is a study of control samples from healthy donors and cancer patients (TCRdb year 2020). Libraries were built with the immunoSEQ multiplex PCR assay. Drawn from immuneACCESS, this table holds only the in-frame rearrangements with V and J called that TCRdb kept. Clones are partly lost; checked studies trace under half to an unresolved V gene and leave the rest unexplained. The sample table lists 190,000 or so clones, roughly 91% of them with a count of one. Of the sample, roughly 1.5% falls within the top ten clones. The CDR3 runs 17 residues from the cysteine to the phenylalanine. Only the CDR3 DNA is retained, 51 bases long and in frame from the first base.

Recombination linked TRBV21-1 to TRBJ2-1; TRBD1 is taken as the D call from the table, unchecked against the DNA. TRBV21-1 is deemed a pseudogene. Input material: blood. The TCR sequence derives from a man aged 18 to 29 in good health. CDR3 protein: CASSKGTRNRGWLEQFF. DNA sequence: TGTGCCAGCAGCAAAGGGACCCGCAACAGGGGCTGGTTGGAGCAGTTCTTC.